Given below is one T cell receptor (beta chain) in context. TCRdb's table, derived via immunoSEQ multiplex PCR, lists solely in-frame clones and lacks some. This table holds approximately 9,800 clones, about 81% found once. These data originate in a study of ipilimumab plus nivolumab after autologous stem cell transplantation. At the level of the study: Median doses per patient: four or five ipilimumab, about eight nivolumab.

This specimen was PBMCs, taken in a trial of ipilimumab plus nivolumab as post-transplant consolidation. The TCR comes from a male donor with diffuse large B-cell lymphoma.

DNA of the CDR3: TGTGCCAGCAGCATACAGGGAGGAGGTTCACCCCTCCACTTT. Translation: CASSIQGGGSPLHF. The chain recombines TRBV7-9 with TRBJ1-6; D possibly corresponds to TRBD1 (6 bases). The CDR3 runs to 14 residues. V was pared by 5 bases and J by 9 bases, with 14 bases between. CDR1 and CDR2 (germline): SEHNR, FQNEAQ (reference sequence).